This entry features one T cell receptor beta chain sequence. The data are from a study of blood T cells in healthy people across ages. Using a J-beta primer mix together with a sample-barcoded 5' primer, a second PCR was run for roughly 7 to 12 cycles. TCRdb analysed the 5' RACE reads with MiXCR anew, one entry per CDR3 protein. The table records fewer than 1,200,000 distinct CDR3 sequences, approximately 25% of them present only once. V shed 5 bases and J shed 12 bases, with 18 bases lying between them. The CDR3 is 14 residues long. Germline CDR1 reads SGDLS; CDR2 reads YYNGEE. The same data also contributed to another study, on T cells of mothers and their children.

The material sequenced was blood. The TCR comes from a girl aged 2-9 years in good health. V usage is TRBV9 and J usage is TRBJ1-6; possibly TRBD1 for D (5 bases). CDR3 DNA sequence: TGTGCCAGCAGTGAGACAGAAAGGCTCTTACCCCTCCACTTT. This codes for CASSETERLLPLHF.